This T cell receptor (beta chain) was sequenced for a study of T cell responses to AZD1222 COVID-19 vaccine (dated by TCRdb to about 2021). Looking at the study overall: A total of 233 trial participants underwent TCR sequencing, of whom some 210 received two doses of AZD1222 and about 25 received two doses of the MenACWY control vaccine. Trial participants were enrolled into age subgroups of 18-55, 56-69 and 70-plus years, which contained approximately 150, 28 and 58 TCR-sequenced participants, respectively. What the research found in general, with its limitations: After two AZD1222 doses, spike-specific TCR breadth and depth were significantly higher than at day 0 and than in MenACWY recipients. Participants were mostly white British, with more females than males. The authors suggested clonal diversity may have been underestimated. Because no day 14 peak-response samples were available, repertoires were characterized only after the peak T cell response. The vaccine-associated CD4 TCRs covered the entire spike protein, and the dominant responses fell in regions 160-218 and 743-854. Only six or seven AZD1222 recipients were SARS-CoV-2 seropositive at baseline, limiting conclusions about previously exposed vaccinees. Nearly half of unique spike-specific TCRs reportedly recognized epitopes outside regions mutated in the B.1.351 and B.1.1.7 variants. The 56-69-year group was small, and its depth increase did not reach significance, likely because of low power.

To note about this clone: Its antigen remains undetermined. The input lacks base qualities; no much larger clone sits a single base away.

The CDR3 regions of human TCRbeta chains were subjected to immunosequencing. The published analysis was carried out like this. TCRs in the repertoires were matched against a reference library of SARS-CoV-2-specific TCRs that had been generated with the MIRA antigen-specificity platform. Breadth was defined as the fraction of unique TCRs that were SARS-CoV-2-associated, and depth was defined as the fraction of total T cells that were SARS-CoV-2-associated. Using the MIRA data, every spike-specific TCR was mapped to the spike region that the TCR reacted to and assigned to either a CD4 or a CD8 class. Log10-transformed breadth and depth values were compared by one-way ANOVA with Sidak's multiple comparisons tests. In TCRdb, the immuneACCESS table is reduced to in-frame sequences with V and J assigned. These tables do not hold every clone; where another copy was compared, an unresolved V gene accounts for under half, and the others remain unexplained. That table furnishes V, J and clone size, whereas the DNA furnished D and trimming. The sample data list just under 90,000 clones, and 85% to 90% of these were observed just once. The ten largest make up over 9% of the sample.

The time point tag for this specimen amounts to: baseline before first vaccination. Reading the label with the study, this specimen's treatment or condition is: meningococcal conjugate vaccine given as trial control. The vaccinee samples were drawn from two UK trials, COV001 and COV002, one of which was a single-blind randomized controlled phase 2/3 trial testing AZD1222 (ChAdOx1 nCoV-19) in healthy adults. For TCRbeta chain sequencing, PBMC samples were collected from trial participants at day 0 and at day 28 after the second dose. V is clipped by 1 base and J by 1 base, and the sequence between their germline boundaries is 8 bases long. Based on the germline V gene (reference sequence), the CDR1 and CDR2 sequences are GTSNPN and SVGIG. From cysteine to phenylalanine, the CDR3 is 14 amino acids long. The read is trimmed to its CDR3 DNA, 42 bases read in frame from base 1.

Rearrangement joined TRBV30 to TRBJ1-3; the D gene remains uncertain. This sequence was found in an adult in good health. The input for sequencing was peripheral blood, taken on day 0 of MenACWY control vaccination. The CDR3 protein sequence reads: CAWSDAGSGNTIYF. The bases are TGTGCCTGGAGTGATGCAGGATCTGGAAACACCATATATTTT.